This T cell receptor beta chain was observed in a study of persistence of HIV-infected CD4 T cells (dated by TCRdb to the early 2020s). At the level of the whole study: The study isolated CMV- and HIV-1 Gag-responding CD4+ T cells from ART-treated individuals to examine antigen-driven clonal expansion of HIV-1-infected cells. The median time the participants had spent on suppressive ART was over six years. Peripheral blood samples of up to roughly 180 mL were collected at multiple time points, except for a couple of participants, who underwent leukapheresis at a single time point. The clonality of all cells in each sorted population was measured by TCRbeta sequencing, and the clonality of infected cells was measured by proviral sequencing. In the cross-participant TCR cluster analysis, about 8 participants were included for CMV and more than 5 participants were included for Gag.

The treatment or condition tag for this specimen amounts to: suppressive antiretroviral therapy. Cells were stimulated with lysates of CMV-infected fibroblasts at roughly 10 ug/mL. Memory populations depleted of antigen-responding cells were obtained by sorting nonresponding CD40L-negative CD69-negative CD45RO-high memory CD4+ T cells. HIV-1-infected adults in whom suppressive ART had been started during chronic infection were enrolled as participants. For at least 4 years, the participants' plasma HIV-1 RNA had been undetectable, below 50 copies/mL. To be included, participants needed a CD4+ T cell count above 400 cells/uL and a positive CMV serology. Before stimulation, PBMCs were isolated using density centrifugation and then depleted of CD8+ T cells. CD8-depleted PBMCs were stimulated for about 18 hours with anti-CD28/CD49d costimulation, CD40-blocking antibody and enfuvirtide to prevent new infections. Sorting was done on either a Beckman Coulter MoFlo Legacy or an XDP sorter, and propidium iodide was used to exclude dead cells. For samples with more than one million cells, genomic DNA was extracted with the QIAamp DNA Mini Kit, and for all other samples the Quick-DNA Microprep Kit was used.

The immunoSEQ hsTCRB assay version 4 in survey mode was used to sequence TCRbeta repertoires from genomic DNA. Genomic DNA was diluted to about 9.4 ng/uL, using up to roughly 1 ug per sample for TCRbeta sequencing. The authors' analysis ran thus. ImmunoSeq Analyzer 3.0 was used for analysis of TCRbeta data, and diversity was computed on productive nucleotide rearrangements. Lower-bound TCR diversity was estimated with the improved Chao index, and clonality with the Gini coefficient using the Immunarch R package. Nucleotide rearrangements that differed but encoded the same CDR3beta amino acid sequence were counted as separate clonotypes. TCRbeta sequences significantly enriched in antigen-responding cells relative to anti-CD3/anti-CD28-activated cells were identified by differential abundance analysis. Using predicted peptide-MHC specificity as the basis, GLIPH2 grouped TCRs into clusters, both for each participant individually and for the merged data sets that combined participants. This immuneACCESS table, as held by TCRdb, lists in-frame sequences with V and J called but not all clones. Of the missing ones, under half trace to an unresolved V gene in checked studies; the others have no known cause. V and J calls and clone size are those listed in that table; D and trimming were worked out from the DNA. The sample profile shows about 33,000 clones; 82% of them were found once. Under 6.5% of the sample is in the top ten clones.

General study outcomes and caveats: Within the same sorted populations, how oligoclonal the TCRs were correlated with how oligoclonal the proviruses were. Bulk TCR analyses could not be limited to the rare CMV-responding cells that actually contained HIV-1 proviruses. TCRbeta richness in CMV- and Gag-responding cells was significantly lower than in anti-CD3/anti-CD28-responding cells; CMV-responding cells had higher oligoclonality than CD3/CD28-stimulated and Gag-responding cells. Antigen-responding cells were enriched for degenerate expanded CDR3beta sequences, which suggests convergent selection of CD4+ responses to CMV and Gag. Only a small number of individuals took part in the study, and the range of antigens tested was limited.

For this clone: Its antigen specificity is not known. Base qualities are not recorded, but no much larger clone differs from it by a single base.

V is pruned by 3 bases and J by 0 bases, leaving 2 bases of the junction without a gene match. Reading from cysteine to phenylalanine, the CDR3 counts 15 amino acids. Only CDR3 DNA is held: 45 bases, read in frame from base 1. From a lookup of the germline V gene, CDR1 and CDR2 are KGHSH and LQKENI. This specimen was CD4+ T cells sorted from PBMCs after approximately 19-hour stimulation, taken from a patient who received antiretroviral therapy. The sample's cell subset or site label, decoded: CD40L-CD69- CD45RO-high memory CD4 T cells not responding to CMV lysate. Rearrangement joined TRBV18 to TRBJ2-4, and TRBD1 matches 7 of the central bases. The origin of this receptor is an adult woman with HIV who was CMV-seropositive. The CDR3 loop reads CASSPGQLAKNIQYF. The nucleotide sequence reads TGTGCCAGCTCACCGGGACAGCTAGCCAAAAACATTCAGTACTTC.